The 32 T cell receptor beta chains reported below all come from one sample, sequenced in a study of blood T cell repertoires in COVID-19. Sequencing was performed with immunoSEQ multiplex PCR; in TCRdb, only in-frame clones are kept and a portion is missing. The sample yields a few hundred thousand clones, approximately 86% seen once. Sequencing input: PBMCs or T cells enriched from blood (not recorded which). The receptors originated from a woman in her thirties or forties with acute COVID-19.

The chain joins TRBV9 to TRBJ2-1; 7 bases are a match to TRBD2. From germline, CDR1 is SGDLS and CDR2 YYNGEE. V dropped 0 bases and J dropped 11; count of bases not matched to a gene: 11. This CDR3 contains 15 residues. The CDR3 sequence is CASSVAQGIAGKQFF. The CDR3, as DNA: TGTGCCAGCAGCGTAGCCCAAGGGATAGCGGGCAAGCAGTTCTTC.

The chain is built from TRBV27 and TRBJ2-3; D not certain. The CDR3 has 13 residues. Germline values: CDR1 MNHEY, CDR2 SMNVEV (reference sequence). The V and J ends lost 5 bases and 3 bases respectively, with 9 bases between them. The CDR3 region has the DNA TGTGCCAGCAGTCTCTCGCGAACAGATACGCAGTATTTT. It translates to CASSLSRTDTQYF.

CDR3 in DNA: TGTGCCAGCAGCTTAGCGGAGGGCGGCTCGGGCCAGCCCCAGCATTTT. The encoded protein is CASSLAEGGSGQPQHF. The chain employs TRBV7-9 and TRBJ1-5; D uncertain. The germline gives CDR1 SEHNR, CDR2 FQNEAQ (reference sequence). The CDR3 runs to 16 residues. V was clipped by 0 bases and J by 7 bases, with 16 bases between them.

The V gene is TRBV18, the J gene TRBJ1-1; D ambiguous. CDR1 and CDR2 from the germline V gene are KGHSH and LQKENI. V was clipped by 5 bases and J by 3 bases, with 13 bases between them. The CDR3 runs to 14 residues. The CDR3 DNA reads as TGTGCCAGCTCATCCCTACGTTCGGACACTGAAGCTTTCTTT. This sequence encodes CASSSLRSDTEAFF. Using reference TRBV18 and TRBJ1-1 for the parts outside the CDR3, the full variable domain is NAGVMQNPRHLVRRRGQEARLRCSPMKGHSHVYWYRQLPEEGLKFMVYLQKENIIDESGMPKERFSAEFPKEGPSILRIQQVVRGDSAAYFCASSSLRSDTEAFFGQGTRLTVV.

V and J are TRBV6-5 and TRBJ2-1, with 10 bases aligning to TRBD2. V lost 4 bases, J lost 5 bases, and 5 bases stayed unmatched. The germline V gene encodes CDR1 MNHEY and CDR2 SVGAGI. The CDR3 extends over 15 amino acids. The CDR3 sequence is CASSFGLAANNEQFF. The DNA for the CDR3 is TGTGCCAGCAGTTTCGGACTAGCGGCAAACAATGAGCAGTTCTTC.

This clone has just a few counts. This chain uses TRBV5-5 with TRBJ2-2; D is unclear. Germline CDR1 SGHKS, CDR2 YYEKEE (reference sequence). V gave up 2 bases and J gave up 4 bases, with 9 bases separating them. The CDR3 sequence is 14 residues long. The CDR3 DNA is TGTGCCAGCAGCTTTAGCTTGGTCACCGGGGAGCTGTTTTTT. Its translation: CASSFSLVTGELFF. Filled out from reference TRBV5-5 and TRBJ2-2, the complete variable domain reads DAGVTQSPTHLIKTRGQQVTLRCSPISGHKSVSWYQQVLGQGPQFIFQYYEKEERGRGNFPDRFSARQFPNYSSELNVNALLLGDSALYLCASSFSLVTGELFFGEGSRLTVL.

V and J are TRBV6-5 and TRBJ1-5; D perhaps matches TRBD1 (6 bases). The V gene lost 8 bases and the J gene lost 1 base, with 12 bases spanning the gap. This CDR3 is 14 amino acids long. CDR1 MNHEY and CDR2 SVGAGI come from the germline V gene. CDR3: CASGGAGSNQPQHF. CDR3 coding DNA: TGTGCCAGCGGGGGGGCGGGCAGCAATCAGCCCCAGCATTTT.

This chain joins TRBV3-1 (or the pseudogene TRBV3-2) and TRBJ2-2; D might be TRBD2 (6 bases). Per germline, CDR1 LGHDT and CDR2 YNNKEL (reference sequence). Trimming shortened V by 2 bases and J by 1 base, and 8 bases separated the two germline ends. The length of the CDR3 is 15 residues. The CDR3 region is CASSQLGGNTGELFF. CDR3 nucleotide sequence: TGTGCCAGCAGCCAACTCGGGGGGAACACCGGGGAGCTGTTTTTT.

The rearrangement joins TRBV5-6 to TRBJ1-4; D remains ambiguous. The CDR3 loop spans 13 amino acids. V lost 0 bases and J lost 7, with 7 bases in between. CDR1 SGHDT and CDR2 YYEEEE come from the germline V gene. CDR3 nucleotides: TGTGCCAGCAGCTTGGTTACAGCTGAAAAACTGTTTTTT. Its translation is CASSLVTAEKLFF.

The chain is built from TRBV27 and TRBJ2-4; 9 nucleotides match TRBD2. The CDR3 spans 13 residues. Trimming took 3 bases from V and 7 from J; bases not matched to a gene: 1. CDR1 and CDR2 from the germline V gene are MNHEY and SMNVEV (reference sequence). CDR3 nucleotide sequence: TGTGCCAGCAGTTTCGGGACTAGCAACATTCAGTACTTC. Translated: CASSFGTSNIQYF.

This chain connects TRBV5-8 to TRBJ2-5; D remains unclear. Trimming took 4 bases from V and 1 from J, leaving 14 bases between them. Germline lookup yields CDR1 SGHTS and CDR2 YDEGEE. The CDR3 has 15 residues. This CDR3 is CASSNGHSSQETQYF. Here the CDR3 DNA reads TGTGCCAGCAGCAACGGCCACAGCTCCCAAGAGACCCAGTACTTC.

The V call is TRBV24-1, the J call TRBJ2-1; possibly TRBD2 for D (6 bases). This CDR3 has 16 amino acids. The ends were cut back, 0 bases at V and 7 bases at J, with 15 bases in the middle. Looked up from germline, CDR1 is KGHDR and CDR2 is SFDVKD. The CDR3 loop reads CATSDLVPGRGNEQFF. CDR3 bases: TGTGCCACCAGTGATTTGGTCCCGGGACGGGGGAATGAGCAGTTCTTC.

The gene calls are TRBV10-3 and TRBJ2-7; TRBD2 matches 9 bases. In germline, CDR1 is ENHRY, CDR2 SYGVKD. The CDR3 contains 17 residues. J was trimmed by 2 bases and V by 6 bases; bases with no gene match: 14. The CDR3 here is CAISLAGLAEKTYEQYF. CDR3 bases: TGTGCCATCAGCTTAGCGGGACTAGCTGAAAAGACCTACGAGCAGTACTTC.

As DNA, the CDR3 is TGTGCCAGCAGCTTCGACAGGGGTTCCGAAAAACTGTTTTTT. Translating it yields CASSFDRGSEKLFF. J is TRBJ1-4 and V is TRBV5-4; the match to TRBD1 covers 8 bases. The trim removed 2 bases at V and 8 bases at J, leaving 5 bases unmatched. Looked up from germline, CDR1 is SGHNT and CDR2 is YYREEE (reference sequence). The CDR3 extends over 14 amino acids.

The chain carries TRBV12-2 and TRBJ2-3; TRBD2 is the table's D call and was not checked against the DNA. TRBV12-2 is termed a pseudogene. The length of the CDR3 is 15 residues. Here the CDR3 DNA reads TGTGCAAGTCGCTTAGCGCTAACTAGCGGAGATACGCAGTATTTT. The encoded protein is CASRLALTSGDTQYF.

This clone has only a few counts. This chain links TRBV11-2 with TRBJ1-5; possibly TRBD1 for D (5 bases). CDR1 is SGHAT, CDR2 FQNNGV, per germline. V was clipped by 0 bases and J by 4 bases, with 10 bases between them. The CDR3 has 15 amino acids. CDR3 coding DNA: TGTGCCAGCAGCTTAGATCTGGGGGGGAATCAGCCCCAGCATTTT. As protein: CASSLDLGGNQPQHF. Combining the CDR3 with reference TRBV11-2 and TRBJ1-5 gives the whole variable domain EAGVAQSPRYKIIEKRQSVAFWCNPISGHATLYWYQQILGQGPKLLIQFQNNGVVDDSQLPKDRFSAERLKGVDSTLKIQPAKLEDSAVYLCASSLDLGGNQPQHFGDGTRLSIL.

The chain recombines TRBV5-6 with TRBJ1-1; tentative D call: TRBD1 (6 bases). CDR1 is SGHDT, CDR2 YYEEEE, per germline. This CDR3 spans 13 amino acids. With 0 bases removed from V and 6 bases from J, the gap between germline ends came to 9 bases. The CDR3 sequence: CASSLGGRAEAFF. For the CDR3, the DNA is TGTGCCAGCAGCTTGGGGGGGCGGGCTGAAGCTTTCTTT. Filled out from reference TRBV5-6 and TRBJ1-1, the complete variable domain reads DAGVTQSPTHLIKTRGQQVTLRCSPKSGHDTVSWYQQALGQGPQFIFQYYEEEERQRGNFPDRFSGHQFPNYSSELNVNALLLGDSALYLCASSLGGRAEAFFGQGTRLTVV.

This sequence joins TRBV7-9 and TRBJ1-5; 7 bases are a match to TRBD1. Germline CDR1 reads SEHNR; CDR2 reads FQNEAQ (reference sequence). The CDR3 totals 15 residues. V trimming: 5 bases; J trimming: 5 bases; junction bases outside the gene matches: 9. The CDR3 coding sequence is TGTGCCAGCAGCCTCGCGACAGGGATTGATCAGCCCCAGCATTTT. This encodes CASSLATGIDQPQHF. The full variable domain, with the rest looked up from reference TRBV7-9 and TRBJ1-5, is DTGVSQNPRHKITKRGQNVTFRCDPISEHNRLYWYRQTLGQGPEFLTYFQNEAQLEKSRLLSDRFSAERPKGSFSTLEIQRTEQGDSAMYLCASSLATGIDQPQHFGDGTRLSIL.

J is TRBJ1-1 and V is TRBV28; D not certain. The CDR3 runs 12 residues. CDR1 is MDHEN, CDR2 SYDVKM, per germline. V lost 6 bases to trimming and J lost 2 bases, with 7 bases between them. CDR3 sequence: CASRTLNTEAFF. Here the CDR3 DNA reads TGTGCCAGCAGGACTCTCAACACTGAAGCTTTCTTT.

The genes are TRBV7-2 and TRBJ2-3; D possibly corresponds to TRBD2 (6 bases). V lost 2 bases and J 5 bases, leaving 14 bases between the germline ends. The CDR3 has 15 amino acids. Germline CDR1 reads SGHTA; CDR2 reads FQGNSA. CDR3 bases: TGTGCCAGCAGCTTAAACGGGAGCCCCGGAGATACGCAGTATTTT. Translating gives CASSLNGSPGDTQYF.

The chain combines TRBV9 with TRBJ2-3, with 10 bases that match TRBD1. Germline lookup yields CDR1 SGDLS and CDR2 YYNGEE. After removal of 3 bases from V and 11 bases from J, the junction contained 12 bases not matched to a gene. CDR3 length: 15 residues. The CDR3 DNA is TGTGCCAGCAGCGGACCGGGACAGGGGCAGATACGGCAGTATTTT. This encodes CASSGPGQGQIRQYF. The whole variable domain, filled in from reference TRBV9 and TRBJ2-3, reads DSGVTQTPKHLITATGQRVTLRCSPRSGDLSVYWYQQSLDQGLQFLIQYYNGEERAKGNILERFSAQQFPDLHSELNLSSLELGDSALYFCASSGPGQGQIRQYFGPGTRLTVL.

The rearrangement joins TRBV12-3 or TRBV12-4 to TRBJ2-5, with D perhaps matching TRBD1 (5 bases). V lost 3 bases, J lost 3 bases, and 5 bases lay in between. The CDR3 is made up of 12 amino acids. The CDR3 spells CASSFREETQYF. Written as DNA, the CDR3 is TGTGCCAGCAGTTTCAGGGAAGAGACCCAGTACTTC.

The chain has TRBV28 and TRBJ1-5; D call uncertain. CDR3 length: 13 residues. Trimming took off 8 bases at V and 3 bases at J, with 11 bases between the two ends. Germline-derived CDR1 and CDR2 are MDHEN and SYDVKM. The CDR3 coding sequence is TGTGCCAGCTTTGCGCAAGACAATCAGCCCCAGCATTTT. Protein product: CASFAQDNQPQHF.

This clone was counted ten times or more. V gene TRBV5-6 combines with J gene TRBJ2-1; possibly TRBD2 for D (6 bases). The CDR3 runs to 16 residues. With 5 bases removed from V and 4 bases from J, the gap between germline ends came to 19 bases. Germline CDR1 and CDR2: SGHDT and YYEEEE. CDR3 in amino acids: CASSRGRRLEYNEQFF. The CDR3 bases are TGTGCCAGCAGTCGAGGTAGAAGACTAGAGTACAATGAGCAGTTCTTC.

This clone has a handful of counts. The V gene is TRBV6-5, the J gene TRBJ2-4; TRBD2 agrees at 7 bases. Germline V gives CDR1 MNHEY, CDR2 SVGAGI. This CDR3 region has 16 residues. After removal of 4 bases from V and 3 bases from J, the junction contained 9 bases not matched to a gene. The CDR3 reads CASSSSGGVIKNIQYF. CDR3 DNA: TGTGCCAGCAGTTCTAGCGGAGGGGTAATCAAAAACATTCAGTACTTC.

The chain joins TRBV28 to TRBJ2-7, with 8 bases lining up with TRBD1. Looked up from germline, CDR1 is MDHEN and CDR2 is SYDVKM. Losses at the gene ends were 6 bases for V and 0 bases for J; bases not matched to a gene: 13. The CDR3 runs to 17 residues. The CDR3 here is CASRTGATSPLSYEQYF. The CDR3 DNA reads TGTGCCAGCAGGACAGGGGCTACTTCGCCCCTCTCCTACGAGCAGTACTTC.

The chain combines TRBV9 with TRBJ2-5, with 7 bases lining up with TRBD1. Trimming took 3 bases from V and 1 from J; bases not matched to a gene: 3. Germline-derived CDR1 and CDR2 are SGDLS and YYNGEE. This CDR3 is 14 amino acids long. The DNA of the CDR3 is TGTGCCAGCAGCGGAGGGGGCTTCCAAGAGACCCAGTACTTC. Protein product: CASSGGGFQETQYF. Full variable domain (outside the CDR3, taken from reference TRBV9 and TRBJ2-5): DSGVTQTPKHLITATGQRVTLRCSPRSGDLSVYWYQQSLDQGLQFLIQYYNGEERAKGNILERFSAQQFPDLHSELNLSSLELGDSALYFCASSGGGFQETQYFGPGTRLLVL.

The CDR3 DNA sequence: TGTGCCAGCAGCGGGGGACAGGGTAGGGAGACCCAGTACTTC. It encodes CASSGGQGRETQYF. This chain links TRBV5-5 with TRBJ2-5; 9 bases align to TRBD1. CDR1 is SGHKS, CDR2 YYEKEE, per germline (reference sequence). With V trimmed by 4 bases and J by 5 bases, 6 bases remained unmatched. This CDR3 is 14 amino acids long. The full variable domain, in which reference TRBV5-5 and TRBJ2-5 provide the parts outside the CDR3, is DAGVTQSPTHLIKTRGQQVTLRCSPISGHKSVSWYQQVLGQGPQFIFQYYEKEERGRGNFPDRFSARQFPNYSSELNVNALLLGDSALYLCASSGGQGRETQYFGPGTRLLVL.

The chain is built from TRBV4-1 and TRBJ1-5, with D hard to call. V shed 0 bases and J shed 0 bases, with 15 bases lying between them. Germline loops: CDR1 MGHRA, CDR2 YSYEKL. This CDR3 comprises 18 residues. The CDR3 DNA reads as TGCGCCAGCAGCCAAGAGCCCCCTTTGATGAGTAGCAATCAGCCCCAGCATTTT. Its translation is CASSQEPPLMSSNQPQHF.

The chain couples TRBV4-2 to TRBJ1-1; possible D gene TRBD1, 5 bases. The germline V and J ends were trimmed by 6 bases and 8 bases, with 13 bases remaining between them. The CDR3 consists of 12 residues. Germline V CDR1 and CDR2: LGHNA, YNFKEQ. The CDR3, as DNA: TGTGCCAGCAGAGGGGCACGGCCAGAAGCTTTCTTT. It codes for CASRGARPEAFF.

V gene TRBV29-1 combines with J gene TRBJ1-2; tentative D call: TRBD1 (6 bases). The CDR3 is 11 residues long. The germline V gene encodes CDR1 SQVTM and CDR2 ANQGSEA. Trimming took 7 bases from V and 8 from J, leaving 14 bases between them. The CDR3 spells CSALQGPGYTF. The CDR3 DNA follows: TGCAGCGCACTACAGGGACCCGGCTACACCTTC.

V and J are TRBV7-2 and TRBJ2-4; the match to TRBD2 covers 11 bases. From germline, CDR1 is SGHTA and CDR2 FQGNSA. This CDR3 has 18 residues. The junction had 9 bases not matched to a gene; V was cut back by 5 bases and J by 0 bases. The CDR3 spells CASSLSGRAGLAKNIQYF. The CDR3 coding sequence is TGTGCCAGCAGCCTTAGCGGGAGGGCAGGGCTAGCCAAAAACATTCAGTACTTC.